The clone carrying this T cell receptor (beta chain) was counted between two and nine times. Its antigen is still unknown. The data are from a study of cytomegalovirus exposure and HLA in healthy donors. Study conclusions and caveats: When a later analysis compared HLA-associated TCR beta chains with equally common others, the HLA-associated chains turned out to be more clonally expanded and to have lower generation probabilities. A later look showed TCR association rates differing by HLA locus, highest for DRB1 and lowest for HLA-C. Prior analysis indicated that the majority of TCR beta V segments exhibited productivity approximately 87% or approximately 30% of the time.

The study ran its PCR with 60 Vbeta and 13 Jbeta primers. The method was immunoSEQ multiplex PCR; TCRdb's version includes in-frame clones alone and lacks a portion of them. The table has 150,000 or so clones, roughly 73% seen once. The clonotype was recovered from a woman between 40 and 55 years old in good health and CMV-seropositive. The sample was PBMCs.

In nucleotides, the CDR3 is TGTGCCAGCAGGGGGACAGTGTCCTACGAGCAGTACTTC. Its translation is CASRGTVSYEQYF. This chain joins TRBV27 and TRBJ2-7; TRBD1 matches at 7 bases. The CDR3 has 13 amino acids. V gave up 6 bases and J gave up 1 base; unmatched junction bases: 3. Germline values: CDR1 MNHEY, CDR2 SMNVEV (reference sequence).